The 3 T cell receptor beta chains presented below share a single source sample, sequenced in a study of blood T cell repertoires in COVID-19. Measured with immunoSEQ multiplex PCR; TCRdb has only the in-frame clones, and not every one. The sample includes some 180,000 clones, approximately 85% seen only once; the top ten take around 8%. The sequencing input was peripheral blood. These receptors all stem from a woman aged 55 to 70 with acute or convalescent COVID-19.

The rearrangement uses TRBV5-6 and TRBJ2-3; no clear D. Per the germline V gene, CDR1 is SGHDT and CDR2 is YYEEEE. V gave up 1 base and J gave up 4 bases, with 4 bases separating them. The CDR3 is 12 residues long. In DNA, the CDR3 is TGTGCCAGCAGCTTGTTCTCAGATACGCAGTATTTT. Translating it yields CASSLFSDTQYF.

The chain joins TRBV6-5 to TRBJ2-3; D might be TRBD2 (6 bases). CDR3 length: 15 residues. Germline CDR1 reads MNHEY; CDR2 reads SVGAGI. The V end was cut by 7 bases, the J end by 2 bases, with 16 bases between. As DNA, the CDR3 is TGTGCCAGCATCTTGGGGGGACTCTTCACAGATACGCAGTATTTT. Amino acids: CASILGGLFTDTQYF.

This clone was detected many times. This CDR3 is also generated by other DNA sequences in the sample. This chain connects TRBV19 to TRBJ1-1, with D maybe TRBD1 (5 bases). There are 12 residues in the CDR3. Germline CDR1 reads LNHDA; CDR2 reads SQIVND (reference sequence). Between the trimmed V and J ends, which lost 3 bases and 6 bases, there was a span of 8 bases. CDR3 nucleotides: TGTGCCAGTAGTATTGGGGGGGCTGAAGCTTTCTTT. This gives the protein CASSIGGAEAFF.